Detailed here is one TCR beta chain. Its antigen is not identified. The naive gate required viable CD3+CD4+ or CD3+CD8+ cells with CCR7+CD45RA+CD45RO-CD95-CD27+CD28+ phenotype. This related bone marrow graft donor gave peripheral blood on the day of marrow donation. The protocol was immunoSEQ multiplex PCR, while the TCRdb copy is restricted to in-frame clones and leaves out a portion. The sample yields 30,000 or so clones, about nine tenths seen once. The ends were cut back, 3 bases at V and 1 base at J, with 10 bases in the middle. This CDR3 has 14 amino acids. Germline V gene sequence: CDR1 MNHEY, CDR2 SVGAGI. These data are taken from a study of T cells after posttransplantation cyclophosphamide. Findings and caveats of the study: Later post-transplant blood repertoires were often dominated by donor CD8+ memory clones. Blood and skin or GI T cell repertoires showed limited TRB overlap. Recipient CMV seropositivity and CMV reactivation strongly tracked TRB clonality.

This sequence originates from a woman in her sixties in good health, CMV-negative, and a related stem cell transplant donor. The chain has TRBV6-5 and TRBJ2-7, with D tentatively TRBD2 (5 bases). Material for sequencing was naive CD4+ T cells sorted from PBMCs. This CDR3 reads CASSYSADSYEQYF. The CDR3 DNA reads TGTGCCAGCAGTTATTCAGCGGATTCCTACGAGCAGTACTTC.